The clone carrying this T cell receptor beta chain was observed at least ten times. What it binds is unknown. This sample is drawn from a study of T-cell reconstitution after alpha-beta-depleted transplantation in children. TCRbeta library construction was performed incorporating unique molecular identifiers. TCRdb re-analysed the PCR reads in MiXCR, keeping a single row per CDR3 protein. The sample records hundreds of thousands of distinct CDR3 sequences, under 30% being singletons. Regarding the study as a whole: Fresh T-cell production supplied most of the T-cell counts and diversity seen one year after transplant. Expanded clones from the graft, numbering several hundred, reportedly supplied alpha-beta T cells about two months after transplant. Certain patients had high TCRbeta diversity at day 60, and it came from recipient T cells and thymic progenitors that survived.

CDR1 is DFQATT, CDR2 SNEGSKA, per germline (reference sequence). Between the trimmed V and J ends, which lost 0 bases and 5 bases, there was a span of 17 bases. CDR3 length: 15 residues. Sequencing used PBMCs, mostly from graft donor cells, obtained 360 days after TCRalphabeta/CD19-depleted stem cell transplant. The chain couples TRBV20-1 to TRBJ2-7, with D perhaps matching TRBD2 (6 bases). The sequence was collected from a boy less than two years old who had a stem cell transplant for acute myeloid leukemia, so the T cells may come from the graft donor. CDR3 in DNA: TGCAGTGCTAGAGAGGTGGGACTCCCTGGGGACGAGCAGTACTTC. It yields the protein CSAREVGLPGDEQYF.